This T cell receptor (beta chain) was identified in a study of CD8+CD57+ T cells in acquired aplastic anemia. Overall study context: CD4+ and CD8+ cells, once sorted, gave DNA averaging roughly 3 ug. The study's findings and limits: Significant differences in CD8+ Simpson's diversity were not observed between patients and controls. Around 27 CD8+ CDR3 sequences occurred in both the patients and the controls.

This CDR3 spans 16 amino acids. Germline values: CDR1 LGHNA, CDR2 YNFKEQ. J gave up 4 bases and V 1 base, and 8 bases lay outside the gene matches. This clonotype was detected many times. Its antigen is still unknown. Researchers used genomic DNA as the template to profile TCR beta VDJ and CDR3. TCRdb used MiXCR to reprocess the reads, holding one entry per CDR3 protein. The sample has around 180,000 distinct CDR3 sequences, 64% seen once. The receptor was isolated from a human donor with severe aplastic anemia or a healthy control (not recorded which). This sequence joins TRBV4-2 and TRBJ2-3, with 7 nucleotides matching TRBD2. The sequenced sample was sorted CD4+, CD8+, or CD8+CD57+ T cells (not recorded which) from PBMCs. The CDR3 here is CASSQVGEGTSDTQYF. CDR3 bases: TGTGCCAGCAGCCAAGTGGGGGAGGGGACTTCAGATACGCAGTATTTT.